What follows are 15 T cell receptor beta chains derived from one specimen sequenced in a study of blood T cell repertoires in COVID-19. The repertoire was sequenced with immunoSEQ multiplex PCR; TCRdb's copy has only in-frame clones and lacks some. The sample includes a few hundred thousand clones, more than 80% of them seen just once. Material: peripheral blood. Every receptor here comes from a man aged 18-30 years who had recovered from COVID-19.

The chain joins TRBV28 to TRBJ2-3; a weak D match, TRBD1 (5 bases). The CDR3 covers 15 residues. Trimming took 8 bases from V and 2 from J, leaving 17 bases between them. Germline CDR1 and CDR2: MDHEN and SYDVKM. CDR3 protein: CASPPGKGDTDTQYF. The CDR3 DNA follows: TGTGCCAGCCCCCCCGGAAAAGGGGACACAGATACGCAGTATTTT. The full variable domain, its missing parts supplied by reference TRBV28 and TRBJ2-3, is DVKVTQSSRYLVKRTGEKVFLECVQDMDHENMFWYRQDPGLGLRLIYFSYDVKMKEKGDIPEGYSVSREKKERFSLILESASTNQTSMYLCASPPGKGDTDTQYFGPGTRLTVL.

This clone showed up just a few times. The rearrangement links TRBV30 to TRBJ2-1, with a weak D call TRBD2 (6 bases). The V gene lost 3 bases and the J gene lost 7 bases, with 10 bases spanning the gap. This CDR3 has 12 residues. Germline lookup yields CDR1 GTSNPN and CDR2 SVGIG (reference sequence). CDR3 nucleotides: TGTGCCTGGAGGCTAGCGAGGAATGAGCAGTTCTTC. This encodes CAWRLARNEQFF.

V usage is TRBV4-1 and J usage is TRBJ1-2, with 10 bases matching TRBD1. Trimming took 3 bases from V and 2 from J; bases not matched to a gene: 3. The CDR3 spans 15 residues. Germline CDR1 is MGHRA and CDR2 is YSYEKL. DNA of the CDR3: TGCGCCAGCAGCCAGGGACAGGGGTTGAACTATGGCTACACCTTC. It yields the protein CASSQGQGLNYGYTF.

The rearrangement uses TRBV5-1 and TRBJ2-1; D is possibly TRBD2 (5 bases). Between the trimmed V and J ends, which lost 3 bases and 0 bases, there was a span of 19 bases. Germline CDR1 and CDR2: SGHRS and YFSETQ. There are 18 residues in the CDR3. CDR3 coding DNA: TGCGCCAGCAGCTCTAAATTCGGACTGAGGAGCTCCTACAATGAGCAGTTCTTC. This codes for CASSSKFGLRSSYNEQFF.

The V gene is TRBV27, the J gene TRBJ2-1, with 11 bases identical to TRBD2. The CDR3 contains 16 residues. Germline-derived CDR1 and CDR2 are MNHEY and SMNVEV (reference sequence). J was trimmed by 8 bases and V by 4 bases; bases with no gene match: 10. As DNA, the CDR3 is TGTGCCAGCAGTTCTATAGGACTAGCGGGTTTCCATGAGCAGTTCTTC. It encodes CASSSIGLAGFHEQFF.

Written as DNA, the CDR3 is TGTGCCAGCAGCTTACTGAGCGGGAGAAAGAATGAGCAGTTCTTC. It yields the protein CASSLLSGRKNEQFF. The gene calls are TRBV7-9 and TRBJ2-1, with 8 nucleotides matching TRBD2. CDR1 is SEHNR, CDR2 FQNEAQ, per germline (reference sequence). With 2 bases clipped from V and 7 bases from J, the junction kept 7 bases outside the gene matches. The CDR3 is made up of 15 amino acids.

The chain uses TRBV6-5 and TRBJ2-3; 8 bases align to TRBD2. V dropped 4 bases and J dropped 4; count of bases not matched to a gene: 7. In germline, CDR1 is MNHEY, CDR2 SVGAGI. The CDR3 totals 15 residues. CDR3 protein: CASSSPGLEADTQYF. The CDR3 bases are TGTGCCAGCAGTTCACCGGGACTAGAAGCAGATACGCAGTATTTT.

Here the CDR3 DNA reads TGTGCCAGCAGTCCTGGAGGAGCGGCGGACACTGAAGCTTTCTTT. Its translation is CASSPGGAADTEAFF. This chain joins TRBV25-1 and TRBJ1-1; no definite D call. The CDR3 spans 15 residues. In germline, CDR1 is MGHDK, CDR2 SYGVNS. Trimming cost V 5 bases and J 3 bases, with 16 bases left between them.

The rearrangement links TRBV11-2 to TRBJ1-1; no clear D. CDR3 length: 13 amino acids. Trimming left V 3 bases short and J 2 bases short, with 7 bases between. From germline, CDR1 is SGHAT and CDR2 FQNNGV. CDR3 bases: TGTGCCAGCAGCTTCCTACTTAACACTGAAGCTTTCTTT. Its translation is CASSFLLNTEAFF.

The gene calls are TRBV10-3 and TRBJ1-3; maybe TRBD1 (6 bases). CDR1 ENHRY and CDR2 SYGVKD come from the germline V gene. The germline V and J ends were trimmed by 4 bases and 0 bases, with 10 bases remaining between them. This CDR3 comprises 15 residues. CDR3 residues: CAISGTVTSGNTIYF. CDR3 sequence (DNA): TGTGCCATCAGTGGGACAGTTACCTCTGGAAACACCATATATTTT.

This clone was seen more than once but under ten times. The CDR3 protein is CASRRTGNTEAFF. CDR3 bases: TGCGCCAGCAGGCGGACGGGAAACACTGAAGCTTTCTTT. The J gene is TRBJ1-1, the V gene TRBV4-1; the D is unclear. This CDR3 comprises 13 residues. Germline V gives CDR1 MGHRA, CDR2 YSYEKL. The V end lost 6 bases, the J end lost 2 bases, and 10 bases lay between the germline ends.

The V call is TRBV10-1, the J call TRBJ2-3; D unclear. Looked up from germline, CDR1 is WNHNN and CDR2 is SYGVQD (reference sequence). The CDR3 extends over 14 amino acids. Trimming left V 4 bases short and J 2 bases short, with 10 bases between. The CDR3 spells CASSVSRNTDTQYF. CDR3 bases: TGCGCCAGCAGTGTGAGTAGAAACACAGATACGCAGTATTTT.

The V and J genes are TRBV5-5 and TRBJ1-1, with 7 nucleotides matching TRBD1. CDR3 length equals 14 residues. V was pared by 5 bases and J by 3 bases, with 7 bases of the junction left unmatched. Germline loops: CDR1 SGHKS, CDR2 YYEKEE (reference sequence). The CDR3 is CASRDRMGDTEAFF. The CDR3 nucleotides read TGTGCCAGCAGGGACAGGATGGGGGACACTGAAGCTTTCTTT.

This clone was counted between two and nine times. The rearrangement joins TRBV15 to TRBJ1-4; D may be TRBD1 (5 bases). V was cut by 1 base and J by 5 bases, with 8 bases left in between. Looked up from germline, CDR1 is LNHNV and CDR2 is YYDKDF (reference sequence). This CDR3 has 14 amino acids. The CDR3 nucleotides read TGTGCCACCAGCAGAGGGGAGGGGAATGAAAAACTGTTTTTT. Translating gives CATSRGEGNEKLFF.

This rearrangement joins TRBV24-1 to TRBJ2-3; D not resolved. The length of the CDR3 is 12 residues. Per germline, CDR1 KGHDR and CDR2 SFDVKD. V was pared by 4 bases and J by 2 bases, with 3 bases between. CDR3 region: CATSDYTDTQYF. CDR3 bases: TGTGCCACCAGTGACTACACAGATACGCAGTATTTT.